The T cell receptor (beta chain) under discussion was sequenced for a study of blood T cell repertoires in COVID-19 (TCRdb year 2020). Regarding the complete study: The collaborator samples originated in the United States, Italy and Spain and spanned the acute and convalescent phases of COVID-19. The material from the prospective study consisted of cDNA or gDNA derived from T cells, B-cell-depleted T cells, or PBMCs. The dataset comprised deeply sampled blood TCRbeta repertoires from subjects exposed to, actively infected with, or recovered from COVID-19. The repertoires were made available in a free public database intended to serve as a resource for research on the immune response to SARS-CoV-2. The samples were drawn from two sources: the first 160 participants of the ongoing ImmuneRACE study, and 1,200 or so subjects contributed by 6 global collaborators. A de-identified subject ID, COVID-19 status, age in years and sex were almost always included in the sample metadata. Where available, HLA class I and class II types were obtained from metadata supplied by the sample provider rather than from assay-based typing.

General findings and caveats noted by the study authors: The quantity of clinical and demographic metadata differed by source and by participant and was supplied without curation.

One collaborating source in Seattle enrolled patients during active infection and followed them longitudinally through the course of disease. Collaborating institutions collected whole blood in K2EDTA tubes following their own protocols. For TCRbeta analysis, collaborators shipped samples as frozen whole blood, isolated PBMCs, or DNA extracted from either of those sample types. According to the germline V gene, CDR1 reads MNHEY and CDR2 reads SVGAGI. V is pared back by 2 bases and J by 2 bases, with 9 bases lying between the germline termini. CDR3 length: 14 amino acids, cysteine to phenylalanine. Left in the record is the CDR3 DNA by itself, 42 bases read in frame from the first base. Worth noting for this clone: What this receptor recognizes is not known. No base quality values were provided; no much bigger clone lies one nucleotide off.

TCRbeta CDR3 regions were amplified from genomic DNA using the immunoSEQ Assay, a bias-controlled multiplex PCR. The original pipeline was this. The number of nucleated cells in each sample was estimated by amplification of reference gene primers within the assay. Sequence reads were collapsed and filtered to measure the absolute abundance of every unique TCRbeta CDR3 rearrangement. For each sample, productive Simpson clonality was calculated as the square root of Simpson's diversity index across productive rearrangements. Entries here come from immuneACCESS through TCRdb and include only in-frame sequences with V and J called. Some clones fail to appear in such tables; in the studies checked, an unresolved V gene covers under half of the shortfall, and the cause of the remainder is unknown. From that table come the V and J calls and clone size; the DNA was used to work out D and trimming. The sample yields 200,000 to 300,000 clones; 92% were counted once. Jointly, the top ten make up roughly 0.89% of the sample.

This receptor was taken from a man aged 30 to 45 with COVID-19, enrolled during active disease. The chain joins TRBV6-5 to TRBJ1-2; a tentative D match to TRBD1 spans 6 bases. The specimen sequenced was peripheral blood. The nucleotide sequence reads as follows: TGTGCCAGCAGTTACGACAGGAGGAACTATGGCTACACCTTC. Its product reads: CASSYDRRNYGYTF.